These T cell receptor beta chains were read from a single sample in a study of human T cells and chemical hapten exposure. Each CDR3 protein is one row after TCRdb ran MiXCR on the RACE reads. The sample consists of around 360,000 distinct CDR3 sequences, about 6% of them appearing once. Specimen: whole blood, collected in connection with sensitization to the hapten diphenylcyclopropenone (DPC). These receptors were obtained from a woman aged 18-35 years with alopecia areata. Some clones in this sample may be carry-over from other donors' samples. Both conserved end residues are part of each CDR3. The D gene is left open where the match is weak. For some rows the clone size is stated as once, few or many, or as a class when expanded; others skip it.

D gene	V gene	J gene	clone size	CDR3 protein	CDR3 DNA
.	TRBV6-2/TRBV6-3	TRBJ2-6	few	CASTWRSSGANVLTF	TGTGCCAGCACCTGGAGGAGCTCTGGGGCCAACGTCCTGACTTTC
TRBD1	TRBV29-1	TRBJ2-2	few	CSAWDSNTGELFF	TGCAGCGCTTGGGACAGCAACACCGGGGAGCTGTTTTTT
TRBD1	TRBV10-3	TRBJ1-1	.	CAISERQGGGTEAFF	TGTGCCATCAGTGAGAGACAGGGTGGTGGCACTGAAGCTTTCTTT
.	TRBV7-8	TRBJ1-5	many	CASSLERPQHF	TGTGCCAGCAGCTTAGAAAGGCCCCAGCATTTT
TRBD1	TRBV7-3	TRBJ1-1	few	CASSLTDRVGTEAFF	TGTGCCAGCAGCCTGACAGACAGGGTAGGGACTGAAGCTTTCTTT
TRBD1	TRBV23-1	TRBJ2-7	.	CASSQNQIPRRQGAYEQYF	TGCGCCAGCAGTCAAAACCAAATCCCTCGCCGACAGGGGGCCTACGAGCAGTACTTC
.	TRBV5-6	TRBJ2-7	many	CASSLGFQTEHEQYF	TGTGCCAGCAGCTTGGGGTTCCAAACGGAGCACGAGCAGTACTTC
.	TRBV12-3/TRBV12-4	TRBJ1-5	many	CASSHTEWGQQNQPQHF	TGTGCCAGCAGCCATACCGAGTGGGGACAACAAAATCAGCCCCAGCATTTT
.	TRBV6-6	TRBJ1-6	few	CASSPGQLLNSPLHF	TGTGCCAGCAGCCCAGGACAGCTCCTCAATTCACCCCTCCACTTT
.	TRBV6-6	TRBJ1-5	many	CASTRWTGSNQPQHF	TGTGCCAGCACTCGCTGGACTGGGAGCAATCAGCCCCAGCATTTT
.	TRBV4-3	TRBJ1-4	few	CASSQERRVNNEKLFF	TGCGCCAGCAGCCAAGAAAGACGAGTCAATAATGAAAAACTGTTTTTT
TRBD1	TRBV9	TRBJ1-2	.	CASSVGGTGDSGYTF	TGTGCCAGCAGCGTAGGAGGGACAGGGGACAGCGGCTACACCTTC
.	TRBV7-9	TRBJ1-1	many	CASSLGREGWSTEAFF	TGTGCCAGCAGCTTAGGGAGGGAGGGATGGAGCACTGAAGCTTTCTTT
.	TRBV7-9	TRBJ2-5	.	CASSLEGLETQYF	TGTGCCAGCAGCTTAGAGGGTTTGGAGACCCAGTACTTC
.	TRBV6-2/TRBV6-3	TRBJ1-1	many	CASSVGTAIGAFF	TGTGCCAGCAGTGTCGGGACCGCTATAGGAGCTTTCTTT
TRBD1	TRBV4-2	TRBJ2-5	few	CASSQAPQGQQETQYF	TGTGCCAGCAGCCAAGCTCCACAGGGGCAACAAGAGACCCAGTACTTC
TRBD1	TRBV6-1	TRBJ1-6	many	CASSLLGTGQSSYNSPLHF	TGTGCCAGCAGTCTCCTGGGGACAGGCCAAAGCTCCTATAATTCACCCCTCCACTTT
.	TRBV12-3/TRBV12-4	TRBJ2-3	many	CASRSPERPRTDTQYF	TGTGCCAGCAGATCCCCGGAGAGACCACGCACAGATACGCAGTATTTT
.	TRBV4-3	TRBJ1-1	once	CASSQEGNVDRFASF	TGCGCCAGCAGCCAAGAAGGAAATGTCGACAGGTTTGCTTCCTTT
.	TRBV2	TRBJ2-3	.	CASKTDGGTDTQYF	TGTGCCAGCAAGACAGATGGGGGCACAGATACGCAGTATTTT
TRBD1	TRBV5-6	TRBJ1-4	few	CASSTTGGPTNEKLFF	TGTGCCAGCAGCACCACAGGGGGACCAACTAATGAAAAACTGTTTTTT
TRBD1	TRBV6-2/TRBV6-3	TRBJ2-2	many	CASSFRTGGNTGELFF	TGTGCCAGCAGTTTCCGGACAGGGGGTAACACCGGGGAGCTGTTTTTT